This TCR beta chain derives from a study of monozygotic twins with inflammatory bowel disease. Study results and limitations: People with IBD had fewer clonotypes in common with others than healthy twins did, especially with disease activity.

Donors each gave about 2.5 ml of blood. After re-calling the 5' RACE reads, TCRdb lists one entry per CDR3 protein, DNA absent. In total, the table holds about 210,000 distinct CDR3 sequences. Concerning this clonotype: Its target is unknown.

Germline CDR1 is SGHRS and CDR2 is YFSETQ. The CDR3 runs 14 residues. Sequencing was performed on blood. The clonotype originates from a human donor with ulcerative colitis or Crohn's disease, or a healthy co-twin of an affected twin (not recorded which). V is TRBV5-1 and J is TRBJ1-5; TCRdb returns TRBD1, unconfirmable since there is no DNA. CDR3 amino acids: CASSSTGAGQPQHF.